One TCR beta chain is described in this entry. In its sample, this clonotype was seen a few times. There is no known antigen for this receptor. No base-level quality is on record; no much larger clone is a single base apart. Reading the label with the study, this specimen's time point is: persistent/refractory GD, antithyroid drugs over 5 years with positive TRAb. RNA was extracted from PBMCs in TRIzol for both TCR sequencing and RNA sequencing. The diagnosis of Graves' disease followed American Thyroid Association guidelines. Patients were recruited from an endocrinology department in Xi'an, China. Each patient gave roughly 8.4 milliliters of peripheral blood, collected in an EDTA anticoagulant tube. Ficoll Paque Plus density gradient separation was used to isolate PBMCs, and no additional T cell sorting was done. An Agilent 2100 Bioanalyzer and agarose gel were used to check RNA quality, and a NanoDrop 2000 was used to measure RNA concentration.

Trimming leaves V shorter by 5 bases and J shorter by 5 bases, with the junction holding 2 bases beyond the gene matches. The CDR3 numbers 12 residues from cysteine through phenylalanine. Just the 36-base CDR3 DNA is kept, in frame starting at base 1. CDR1 MNHNS and CDR2 SASEGT are derived from the germline V gene. This record comes from a study of regulatory T cells in long-lasting Graves disease listed by TCRdb under 2021. At the level of the whole study: Persistent Graves' disease was defined as antithyroid drug treatment for over 5 years with persistently positive TSH receptor autoantibodies. Peripheral blood TCR sequencing and RNA sequencing compared persistent Graves' disease patients with newly diagnosed Graves' disease patients. The study was conducted in China and was registered as a clinical trial. A total of roughly 35 samples underwent TCR sequencing: about 13 from persistent and around 20 from newly diagnosed Graves' disease patients. In the clinical cohort, patients with persistent Graves' disease had used antithyroid drugs for an average of roughly 10 years. Overall study outcomes, separate from this receptor: The study examined only peripheral blood because the primary lesion, thyroid tissue, could not be accessed. Persistent Graves' disease patients showed lower TCR Shannon entropy and fewer highly expanded clones than newly diagnosed patients, suggesting clonal expansion. The authors acknowledged the small sample size as a limitation that may reduce accuracy. A larger number of public clonotypes was shared among persistent patients (approximately 2,600) than among newly diagnosed patients (roughly 980). Persistent disease showed preferential use of TRBV28, TRBJ1-2 and TRBJ2-5, whereas newly diagnosed disease favored TRBV20-1 and TRBJ2-1. Sequencing and analysis were restricted to the TCR beta chain.

The library was prepared using multiplex PCR. Instrument on record: Illumina HiSeq 4000. CDR3 regions were amplified by Arm-PCR with iRepertoire HTBI primers to construct TCR beta libraries. Gel purification was performed on PCR products prior to sequencing. The original pipeline was this. A total of 62 TRBV and 14 TRBJ segments were identified across samples and were used for gene usage analysis of CDR3 amino acid clonotypes. Filtered high-quality paired reads were merged into contigs using COPE and FqMerger. BLAST was used to align contigs to the IMGT TRBV, TRBD and TRBJ reference genes, and CDR3 was defined following IMGT. Any clonotype with a frequency above 0.1% was classified as a highly expanded clone. Shannon entropy was used to measure repertoire diversity, and the Gini coefficient was used to measure V-J evenness. A clonotype found in more than one individual was treated as public. TCRdb redid the processing of the public reads, applying fastp at Q25 and MiXCR, and retained in-frame beta chains. Rows with one shared CDR3 protein collapse into an entry with the most common genes and DNA. TCRdb, rather than the study authors, made the V and J calls. Within this sample are roughly 360,000 distinct CDR3 sequences, with roughly 20% of them counted one time only. 25% to 35% of the sample is in the top ten clones.

The sequence links TRBV6-1 to TRBJ2-5; 7 junctional bases match TRBD2. This TCR came from a woman aged 35 to 49 with Graves disease. Donor details come from another sample of the same person, matched by shared clones. Sequenced here: peripheral blood mononuclear cells (PBMCs), sampled when the disease was refractory, from a patient treated with antithyroid drugs. The CDR3 loop reads CASSMGGETQYF. The sequence in DNA is TGTGCCAGCAGTATGGGGGGGGAGACCCAGTACTTC.